The 10 T cell receptor beta chains below all came from one sample that was sequenced in a study of cytomegalovirus exposure and HLA in healthy donors. This PCR relied on a set of 60 Vbeta primers and 13 Jbeta primers. Here immunoSEQ multiplex PCR was the method, and the copy in TCRdb shows in-frame clones only, minus some. The sample has roughly 190,000 clones, approximately 90% seen once. Sequenced material: PBMCs. These receptor sequences come from a boy aged 2 to 10 in good health and CMV-seronegative.

V and J are TRBV29-1 and TRBJ2-1; 8 bases fit TRBD1. The length of the CDR3 is 16 residues. J was trimmed by 8 bases and V by 0 bases; bases with no gene match: 12. The germline V gene encodes CDR1 SQVTM and CDR2 ANQGSEA. The CDR3, as DNA: TGCAGCGTTGAAGATCTAGCATGGACAGGGAATCATGAGCAGTTCTTC. Residues: CSVEDLAWTGNHEQFF.

The chain couples TRBV7-2 to TRBJ2-2; tentative D call: TRBD2 (6 bases). With 5 bases removed from V and 5 bases from J, the gap between germline ends came to 12 bases. This CDR3 has 14 amino acids. Germline values: CDR1 SGHTA, CDR2 FQGNSA. CDR3 nucleotide sequence: TGTGCCAGCAGCATCTTGGGGGGAACCGGGGAGCTGTTTTTT. The encoded protein is CASSILGGTGELFF.

The rearrangement links TRBV28 to TRBJ1-1; D is uncertain. The ends were cut back, 2 bases at V and 5 bases at J, with 15 bases in the middle. The germline V gene encodes CDR1 MDHEN and CDR2 SYDVKM. The CDR3 loop spans 15 amino acids. The DNA for the CDR3 is TGTGCCAGCAGTTTAGGAGGGATGAAGAATACTGAAGCTTTCTTT. Amino acid sequence: CASSLGGMKNTEAFF.

The V and J genes are TRBV15 and TRBJ2-7; 7 nucleotides agree with TRBD1. The CDR3 is made up of 15 amino acids. The germline V gene has CDR1 LNHNV and CDR2 YYDKDF (reference sequence). The J segment lost 2 bases and the V segment lost 1 base, leaving 5 bases of the junction unmatched. The CDR3 DNA reads as TGTGCCACCAGCAGAGGACAGGGTCTTGCCTACGAGCAGTACTTC. This codes for CATSRGQGLAYEQYF. Full variable domain (rest looked up from reference TRBV15 and TRBJ2-7): DAMVIQNPRYQVTQFGKPVTLSCSQTLNHNVMYWYQQKSSQAPKLLFHYYDKDFNNEADTPDNFQSRRPNTSFCFLDIRSPGLGDTAMYLCATSRGQGLAYEQYFGPGTRLTVT.

The chain employs TRBV10-2 and TRBJ2-7, with 8 bases that match TRBD1. After removal of 4 bases from V and 1 base from J, the junction contained 3 bases not matched to a gene. The V gene's germline CDR1 is WSHSY and CDR2 SAAADI. CDR3 length equals 14 residues. CDR3 protein: CASSGTGNSYEQYF. CDR3 DNA sequence: TGCGCCAGCAGTGGGACAGGGAATTCCTACGAGCAGTACTTC.

The chain employs TRBV28 and TRBJ1-1; 9 bases match TRBD1. The CDR3 is made up of 16 amino acids. V dropped 6 bases and J dropped 2; count of bases not matched to a gene: 10. Looked up from germline, CDR1 is MDHEN and CDR2 is SYDVKM. The DNA of the CDR3 is TGTGCCAGCAGAACCCTTCACAGGGGGCTTAACACTGAAGCTTTCTTT. Residues: CASRTLHRGLNTEAFF.

V is TRBV19 and J is TRBJ2-3, with D maybe TRBD1 (6 bases). Germline V lookup: CDR1 LNHDA, CDR2 SQIVND (reference sequence). The length of the CDR3 is 16 residues. V lost 5 bases and J 2 bases, leaving 17 bases between the germline ends. CDR3 DNA sequence: TGTGCCAGTAGTCCAACCTCGGGACAACTCACAGATACGCAGTATTTT. Translation: CASSPTSGQLTDTQYF.

The chain combines TRBV10-3 with TRBJ1-5; D not certain. The CDR3 totals 16 residues. Germline lookup yields CDR1 ENHRY and CDR2 SYGVKD. V lost 0 bases and J 0 bases, leaving 9 bases between the germline ends. This CDR3 reads CAISESPDYSNQPQHF. For the CDR3, the DNA is TGTGCCATCAGTGAGTCTCCAGATTATAGCAATCAGCCCCAGCATTTT.

DNA for the CDR3: TGTGCCAGCAGCATACTTCGCCCGAGCTCCTACAATGAGCAGTTCTTC. Protein product: CASSILRPSSYNEQFF. The chain employs TRBV7-3 and TRBJ2-1; D ambiguous. The V and J ends lost 5 bases and 0 bases respectively, with 14 bases between them. Germline lookup yields CDR1 SGHTA and CDR2 FQGTGA. The CDR3 length is 16 residues.

The chain employs TRBV4-1 and TRBJ1-1, with 8 bases identical to TRBD1. Per the germline V gene, CDR1 is MGHRA and CDR2 is YSYEKL. CDR3 length: 14 residues. The trim removed 4 bases at V and 1 base at J, leaving 2 bases unmatched. CDR3 sequence (DNA): TGCGCCAGCAGCCTTGGGACAGGGAACACTGAAGCTTTCTTT. It translates to CASSLGTGNTEAFF.